This T cell receptor (beta chain) was observed in a study of T cell responses to AZD1222 COVID-19 vaccine listed by TCRdb under 2021. About the investigation overall: AZD1222 recipients whose second dose came at about 4 weeks and those whose second dose came at about 12 weeks were combined into one group, since spike-specific TCR depth and breadth did not differ between the two schedules. A total of approximately 240 trial participants underwent TCR sequencing, of whom 207 had received two doses of AZD1222 and some 25 had received two doses of the MenACWY control vaccine. Trial participants were enrolled into age subgroups of 18-55, 56-69 and 70-plus years, which contained around 150, 29 and 61 TCR-sequenced participants, respectively.

The CDR3 regions of human TCRbeta chains were analyzed by immunosequencing. The study's processing was this. TCRs in the repertoires were matched against a reference library of SARS-CoV-2-specific TCRs that had been generated with the MIRA antigen-specificity platform. Breadth was defined as the fraction of unique TCRs that were SARS-CoV-2-associated. Depth was defined as the fraction of total T cells that were SARS-CoV-2-associated. Using the MIRA data, each spike-specific TCR was assigned both to the spike region to which the TCR was reactive and to a CD4 or CD8 class. Log10-transformed breadth and depth values were compared by one-way ANOVA with Sidak's multiple comparisons tests. This is the immuneACCESS table as TCRdb keeps it, with only in-frame sequences that have V and J called. A part of the clones is gone; compared with another copy, unresolved V genes explain less than half, and the rest is unexplained. That table supplies the V and J calls and clone size; D and trimming were determined from the DNA. This sample comprises 150,000 to 200,000 clones, around 91% of them detected only once. The top ten clones comprise about 6.9% of the sample.

The germline V gene (reference sequence) provides CDR1 SGHNT and CDR2 YYREEE. Taken from cysteine to phenylalanine, the CDR3 has 16 residues. Only the CDR3 part of the read is kept: 48 bases, read in frame from the first base. Relative to germline, V is 4 bases shorter and J is 8 bases shorter, with 24 bases between their ends. The time point label on this specimen signifies: baseline before first vaccination. Vaccinee samples came from UK trials COV001 and COV002, including a single-blind randomized controlled phase 2/3 trial of AZD1222 (ChAdOx1 nCoV-19) in healthy adults. For TCRbeta chain sequencing, PBMC samples were collected from trial participants at day 0 and at day 28 after the second dose. Overall study outcomes, separate from this receptor: Most participants were white British and females outnumbered males, and the authors suggested that clonal diversity may have been underestimated. Conclusions about previously exposed vaccinees are limited because only five to seven AZD1222 recipients were SARS-CoV-2 seropositive at baseline. Epitopes outside the regions mutated in the B.1.351 and B.1.1.7 variants were reportedly recognized by nearly half of the unique spike-specific TCRs. No day 14 peak-response samples were available, so repertoires were characterized only after the peak T cell response. The 56-69-year group was small, and its depth increase did not reach significance, likely because of low power. After two AZD1222 doses, spike-specific TCR breadth and depth were significantly higher than at day 0 and than in MenACWY recipients. The vaccine-associated CD4 TCRs covered the entire spike protein, and the dominant responses fell in regions 160-218 and 743-854.

Comment on this clone: Its antigen remains undetermined. Base qualities were left out, and no much larger clone turns up one base away.

The TCR comes from an adult in good health. Recombination joined TRBV5-4 with TRBJ1-2; too little of a D gene remains to name it. This specimen consisted of peripheral blood, obtained on day 0 of AZD1222 vaccination. The DNA is TGTGCCAGCAGCCCCAATCCCAAAGAAATCAGGATGGGCTACACCTTC. Its amino acids are CASSPNPKEIRMGYTF.